This T cell receptor (beta chain) derives from a study of OX40 agonist ivuxolimab in advanced cancers. The ends were cut back, 0 bases at V and 4 bases at J, with 5 bases in the middle. The CDR3 runs to 13 residues. In germline, CDR1 is LGHNA, CDR2 YNFKEQ. The sample holds one count of this clone. Sequencing used immunoSEQ multiplex PCR; TCRdb keeps in-frame clones, though not all of them. The top ten clones hold 15% to 20% of a sample with just over 20,000 clones, 87% of them seen once. This receptor was identified in an adult with an advanced solid tumor such as melanoma, head and neck, liver or kidney cancer. The chain employs TRBV4-2 and TRBJ2-3; D is unclear. Sequenced here: CD4+ or CD8+ T cells sorted from blood, sampled in a trial of the OX40 agonist ivuxolimab. CDR3 nucleotide sequence: TGTGCCAGCAGCCAAGAGGCGGCAGATACGCAGTATTTT. This translates into CASSQEAADTQYF.